Listed below are T cell receptor beta chains from one sample, sequenced in a study of siplizumab effects on memory and regulatory T cells. Sequencing was performed with immunoSEQ multiplex PCR; in TCRdb, only in-frame clones are kept and a portion is missing. The sample has over 100,000 clones, around 90% seen once. Sequencing input: Tregs sorted from blood. The receptors here all came from a human donor in good health. CDR3s include the opening cysteine and the closing phenylalanine or tryptophan. The D gene is left open where the match is weak. Expanded clones get a size class; other rows say once, few or many, or leave the size out.

>TRBD1|TRBV5-1|.|TRBJ1-2
TGCGCCAGCAGCTTGTGGACAGGAGTTGGGTACGGCTACACCTTC
CASSLWTGVGYGYTF
>TRBD1|TRBV7-2|.|TRBJ2-7
TGTGCCAGCAGCTTGGGACAGGGAAGCAACGAGCAGTACTTC
CASSLGQGSNEQYF
>TRBD2|TRBV5-6|.|TRBJ2-1
TGTGCCAGCAGCAAGGTAGTAGCGGGGTCCTCCTACAATGAGCAGTTCTTC
CASSKVVAGSSYNEQFF
>.|TRBV10-2|.|TRBJ1-2
TGCGCCAGCAGTGAACGGACAAGGAAGGGCTACACCTTC
CASSERTRKGYTF
>.|TRBV4-1|.|TRBJ2-3
TGCGCCAGCAGCCAAGAGGGAAGGGGCCGAAGCACAGATACGCAGTATTTT
CASSQEGRGRSTDTQYF
>TRBD1|TRBV29-1|.|TRBJ1-1
TGCAGCGTCGCTGAACAGGGGTCGAGGACTGAAGCTTTCTTT
CSVAEQGSRTEAFF
>.|TRBV15|.|TRBJ1-5
TGTGCCACCAGCAGAGATCCCGGGAATCAGCCCCAGCATTTT
CATSRDPGNQPQHF
>.|TRBV6-5|once|TRBJ1-1
TGTGCCAGCAGTTTAACAGGGACCACTGAAGCTTTCTTT
CASSLTGTTEAFF
>.|TRBV5-5|once|TRBJ2-1
TGTGCCAGCAGCTTCGTAAGCTCCTACAATGAGCAGTTCTTC
CASSFVSSYNEQFF
>.|TRBV5-3|.|TRBJ1-2
TGTGCCGAATACTCGGGGGGCCTCGCTGGCTACACCTTC
CAEYSGGLAGYTF
>TRBD1|TRBV5-1|.|TRBJ1-1
TGCGCCAGCAGCTTGGGGGACAGAGGTCGGAGGGCTTTCTTT
CASSLGDRGRRAFF
>TRBD1|TRBV10-3|.|TRBJ2-2
TGTGCCATCAGTCCGGGACAGGGGGGTATTAGGGAGCTGTTTTTT
CAISPGQGGIRELFF
>.|TRBV9|.|TRBJ2-1
TGTGCCAGCAGCACGGGACACGTCAATGAGCAGTTCTTC
CASSTGHVNEQFF
>.|TRBV18|.|TRBJ2-7
TGTGCCAGCTCATCACAGGGTGGAGAGCAGTACTTC
CASSSQGGEQYF
>.|TRBV7-9|.|TRBJ2-1
TGTGCCAGCAGCTTGGGGAAAAAGGGCAATGAGCAGTTCTTC
CASSLGKKGNEQFF
>.|TRBV9|.|TRBJ2-7
TGTGCCAGCAGCGTAGGACCAGGGATGGAAACAAAGGCCTACGAGCAGTACTTC
CASSVGPGMETKAYEQYF
>.|TRBV23-1|.|TRBJ2-5
TGCGCCAGCACTCATCGGGAGACCCAGTACTTC
CASTHRETQYF
>.|TRBV5-1|.|TRBJ1-4
TGCGCCAGCAGCCCCGGGGCCAGCATTAATGAAAAACTGTTTTTT
CASSPGASINEKLFF
>.|TRBV7-8|.|TRBJ1-2
TGTGCCAGCAGCTTATACCAGGGCTTTGGCTATGGCTACACCTTC
CASSLYQGFGYGYTF
>.|TRBV28|.|TRBJ1-3
TGTGCCAGCAGCTTGGGTAGGAAACTAGGTGGAAACACCATATATTTT
CASSLGRKLGGNTIYF
>TRBD2|TRBV2|.|TRBJ2-5
TGTGCCAGCTCTACTAGCGGGGGGTACCAAGAGACCCAGTACTTC
CASSTSGGYQETQYF
>TRBD1|TRBV2|once|TRBJ2-7
TGTGCCAGCCTGAACCGGGACAGGGGGCGACAGTACTTC
CASLNRDRGRQYF
>TRBD1|TRBV5-4|.|TRBJ2-1
TGTGCCAGCAGCGTGAGACCGGGACAGGGTGACAATGAGCAGTTCTTC
CASSVRPGQGDNEQFF
>TRBD2|TRBV11-3|.|TRBJ2-1
TGTGCCAGCAGCTTGACTAGCGGGTCCTACAATGAGCAGTTCTTC
CASSLTSGSYNEQFF
>TRBD1|TRBV6-5|.|TRBJ2-7
TGTGCCAGCAGGGGACAGGGGGCTAACGAGCAGTACTTC
CASRGQGANEQYF
>.|TRBV4-1|.|TRBJ1-1
TGCGCCAGCAGCCAAGATTGGGTGGCCGAATTGAACACTGAAGCTTTCTTT
CASSQDWVAELNTEAFF
>TRBD1|TRBV5-4|many|TRBJ1-1
TGTGCCAGCAGCTTGGAACAGGGGGAAGCTTTCTTT
CASSLEQGEAFF
>TRBD1|TRBV29-1|.|TRBJ2-7
TGCAGCGTTGATCCGACAGGGGGTAGAGAGCAGTACTTC
CSVDPTGGREQYF
>TRBD2|TRBV19|.|TRBJ2-3
TGTGCCACCTCGACTAGCGGGAGTGCAGATACGCAGTATTTT
CATSTSGSADTQYF
>TRBD2|TRBV5-1|.|TRBJ2-5
TGCGCCAGCAGGACCGGGACTAGCGGCCTCCAAGAGACCCAGTACTTC
CASRTGTSGLQETQYF
>.|TRBV23-1|.|TRBJ1-2
TGCGCCAGCAGTCATAAACGTTCGAGGGCAGGCTATGGCTACACCTTC
CASSHKRSRAGYGYTF
>TRBD1|TRBV28|.|TRBJ1-1
TGTGCCAGCAGATCTCACCACAGGGGGCACAACACTGAAGCTTTCTTT
CASRSHHRGHNTEAFF
>.|TRBV5-5|many|TRBJ1-2
TGTGCCAGCAGCTCGGTCAGGCAGGGATCCTATGGCTACACCTTC
CASSSVRQGSYGYTF
>TRBD1|TRBV27|.|TRBJ2-7
TGTGCCAGCAGACGGACAGGGGGGGGTTACGAGCAGTACTTC
CASRRTGGGYEQYF